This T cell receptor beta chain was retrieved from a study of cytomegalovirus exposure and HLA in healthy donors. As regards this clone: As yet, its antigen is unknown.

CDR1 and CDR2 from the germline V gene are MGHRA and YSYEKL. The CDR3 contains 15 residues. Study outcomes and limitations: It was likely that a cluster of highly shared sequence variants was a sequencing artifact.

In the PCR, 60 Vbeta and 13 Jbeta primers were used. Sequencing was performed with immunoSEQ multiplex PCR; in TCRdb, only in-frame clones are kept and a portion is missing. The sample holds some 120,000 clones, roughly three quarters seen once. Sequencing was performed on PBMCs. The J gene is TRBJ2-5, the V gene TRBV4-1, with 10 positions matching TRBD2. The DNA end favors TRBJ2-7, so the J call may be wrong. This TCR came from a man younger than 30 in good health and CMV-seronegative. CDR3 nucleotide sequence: TGCGCCAGCAGCCCGTATCTAGCGGGAGTGAACGAGCAGTACTTC. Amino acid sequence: CASSPYLAGVNEQYF.